This T cell receptor (beta chain) came from a study of blood T cell repertoires in COVID-19 (TCRdb year 2020). As for the study more broadly: Samples covering the acute and convalescent phases of COVID-19 were provided by collaborators in the United States, Italy and Spain. A de-identified subject ID, COVID-19 status, age in years and sex were almost always included in the sample metadata. The samples were drawn from two sources: the first 160 participants of the ongoing ImmuneRACE study, and 1,000 to 1,500 subjects contributed by 6 global collaborators. The prospective study material was composed of cDNA or gDNA derived from T cells, B-cell-depleted T cells, or PBMCs. A freely available public database, intended as a resource for researchers studying the immune response to SARS-CoV-2, is where the repertoires were released. Where HLA class I and class II types were available, the types were taken from metadata supplied by the sample provider, not from assay-based typing. Deeply sampled blood TCRbeta repertoires from subjects exposed to, actively infected with, or recovered from COVID-19 were included in the dataset.

Here V drops 7 bases and J drops 3 bases, and the junction holds 7 bases not matched to any gene. Taken from cysteine to phenylalanine, the CDR3 has 14 residues. The only DNA kept is the CDR3, 42 bases in frame from the first base. CDR1 and CDR2 are drawn from the germline V gene (reference sequence): MNHNY, SVGAGI. Notes on this clone: Its antigen is still unknown. No clone much larger than this one lies a single base away; base qualities are absent.

Collaborating institutions collected whole blood in K2EDTA tubes following their own protocols. For TCRbeta analysis, collaborator samples were shipped as frozen whole blood, as isolated PBMCs, or as DNA extracted from either sample type. Overall study outcomes, separate from this receptor: The quantity of clinical and demographic metadata differed by source and by participant and was supplied without curation.

TCRbeta CDR3 regions were amplified from genomic DNA by means of the immunoSEQ Assay, a bias-controlled multiplex PCR. On the study's bioinformatics: Nucleated cell counts per sample were estimated from amplification of reference gene primers within the assay. To quantify the absolute abundance of each unique TCRbeta CDR3 rearrangement, sequence reads were collapsed and filtered. For each sample, productive Simpson clonality was calculated as the square root of Simpson's diversity index across productive rearrangements. The table was pulled from immuneACCESS by TCRdb, which kept in-frame rearrangements only. Such tables lose some clones; where checked, under half of the loss comes from unresolved V genes, and the rest has no known cause. The V and J calls and clone size come from that table; D and trimming were worked out from the DNA. This sample has 26,000 or so clones in its table, and roughly 90% of those were observed once. About 2.5% of the sample is in the top ten clones.

Sequenced sample: peripheral blood. The chain couples TRBV6-6 to TRBJ1-2; a stretch of 8 junction bases matches TRBD1. The origin of this receptor is a human donor in a cohort sampled during active COVID-19. Here the CDR3 is given as CASTYTDRDYGYTF. The DNA is as follows: TGTGCCAGCACATATACGGACAGGGACTATGGCTACACCTTC.